This entry concerns a single T cell receptor beta chain. TCRdb used MiXCR to reprocess the 5' RACE reads, holding one entry per CDR3 protein. Of 70,000 to 85,000 distinct CDR3 sequences listed, approximately 16% are singletons. This CDR3 region has 15 residues. Germline V gene sequence: CDR1 SGHRS, CDR2 YFSETQ. Between the trimmed V and J ends, which lost 0 bases and 3 bases, there was a span of 10 bases. The sample originates from a study of human T cells and chemical hapten exposure. The authors' total RNA extraction used unfractionated whole blood. This rearrangement joins TRBV5-1 to TRBJ1-5; the D is unclear. The TCR sequence derives from a female donor in good health. CDR3 protein: CASSLDGVYNQPQHF. The CDR3 region has the DNA TGCGCCAGCAGCTTGGATGGGGTATACAATCAGCCCCAGCATTTT.